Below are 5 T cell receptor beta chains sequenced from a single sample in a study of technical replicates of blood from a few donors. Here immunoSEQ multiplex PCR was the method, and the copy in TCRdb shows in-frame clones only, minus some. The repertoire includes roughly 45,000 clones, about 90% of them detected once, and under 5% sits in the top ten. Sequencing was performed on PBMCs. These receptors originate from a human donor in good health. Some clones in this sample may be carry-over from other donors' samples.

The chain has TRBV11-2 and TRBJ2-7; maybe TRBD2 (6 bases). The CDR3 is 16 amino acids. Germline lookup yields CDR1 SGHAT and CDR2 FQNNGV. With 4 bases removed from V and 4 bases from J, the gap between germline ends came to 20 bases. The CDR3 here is CASSSKGGRERYEQYF. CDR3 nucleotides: TGTGCCAGCAGCTCAAAGGGAGGCAGGGAGAGGTACGAGCAGTACTTC.

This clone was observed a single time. CDR3 bases: TGTGCCAGCCGCGGAATATCTGGGGCCAACGTCCTGACTTTC. Protein product: CASRGISGANVLTF. The genes are TRBV2 and TRBJ2-6; no clear D gene. This CDR3 has 14 residues. V shed 8 bases and J shed 1 base, with 9 bases lying between them. Germline V gene lookup returns CDR1 SNHLY and CDR2 FYNNEI.

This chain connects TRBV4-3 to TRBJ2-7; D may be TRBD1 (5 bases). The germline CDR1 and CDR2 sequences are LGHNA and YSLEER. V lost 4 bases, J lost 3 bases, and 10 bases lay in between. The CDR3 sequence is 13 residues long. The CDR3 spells CASSPGNIYEQYF. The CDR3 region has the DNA TGCGCCAGCAGCCCAGGGAATATCTACGAGCAGTACTTC.

The CDR3 reads CASSPGQGNTEAFF. In DNA form, the CDR3 reads TGTGCCAGCAGCCCCGGACAGGGGAACACTGAAGCTTTCTTT. The gene calls are TRBV7-2 and TRBJ1-1; 8 bases align to TRBD1. Germline V gene sequence: CDR1 SGHTA, CDR2 FQGNSA. J lost 1 base, V lost 5 bases, and 3 bases had no gene match. There are 14 residues in the CDR3.

The CDR3 sequence is CASSQDPGDYNSPLHF. For the CDR3, the DNA is TGCGCCAGCAGCCAAGATCCGGGGGACTATAATTCACCCCTCCACTTT. The V call is TRBV4-3, the J call TRBJ1-6; a possible D gene is TRBD1 (5 bases). CDR1 LGHNA and CDR2 YSLEER come from the germline V gene. The CDR3 extends over 16 amino acids. The V gene lost 0 bases and the J gene lost 3 bases, with 9 bases spanning the gap.